The 3 T cell receptor beta chains given below trace back to one sample, sequenced in a study of HIV-infected patients and healthy controls. Whole blood was used without fractionation, so all unsorted peripheral T cells were included. Alpha and beta constant-region primers primed reverse transcription of around 500 ng RNA. Separate chain-specific third strand synthesis with multiplexing indices produced the alpha and beta libraries. TCRdb re-analysed the 5' RACE reads in MiXCR, keeping a single row per CDR3 protein. The data show roughly 9,700 distinct CDR3 sequences, 8% seen once. The sample consisted of blood. All receptors come from an adult in good health.

Many counts were recorded for this clonotype. The rearrangement uses TRBV6-5 and TRBJ1-6; D is unclear. Trimming removed 5 bases at V and 9 bases at J, with 11 bases between. Germline lookup yields CDR1 MNHEY and CDR2 SVGAGI. This CDR3 is built from 13 residues. CDR3 coding DNA: TGTGCCAGCAGTCCGATCTTACGTTCACCCCTCCACTTT. Residues: CASSPILRSPLHF.

This clonotype was counted once. The genes are TRBV7-8 and TRBJ1-2, with D perhaps matching TRBD1 (6 bases). This CDR3 contains 13 residues. Germline CDR1 is SGHVS and CDR2 is FQNEAQ. Trimming stripped 5 bases from V and 4 bases from J, with 11 bases between. This CDR3 is CASSDGTSYGYTF. CDR3 coding DNA: TGTGCCAGCAGCGACGGGACATCCTATGGCTACACCTTC.

By sample fraction, this clonotype is medium-sized. The chain joins TRBV29-1 to TRBJ2-7; a possible D gene is TRBD1 (5 bases). Looked up from germline, CDR1 is SQVTM and CDR2 is ANQGSEA. The germline V and J ends were trimmed by 4 bases and 5 bases, with 15 bases remaining between them. This CDR3 is built from 13 residues. The CDR3 spells CSVAGKGFHEQYF. The CDR3 DNA follows: TGCAGCGTTGCAGGGAAGGGTTTCCACGAGCAGTACTTC.